These T cell receptor beta chains were read from a single sample in a study of blood T cell repertoires in COVID-19. Method: immunoSEQ multiplex PCR; TCRdb's copy keeps in-frame clones and lacks some. The data contain approximately 80,000 clones, over 70% of them singletons. Specimen: peripheral blood. The receptors derive from a human donor in a cohort sampled during active COVID-19. Each CDR3 is given with its conserved first and last residue. The D gene is left open where the match is weak. Clone size is given for some rows only: seen once, a few or many times, or a class if the clone is expanded.

TRBV9	TRBJ2-5	TRBD2	16	-	CASSANHHWEGETQYF	TGTGCCAGCAGCGCGAACCATCATTGGGAGGGAGAGACCCAGTACTTC
TRBV7-8	TRBJ2-3	-	16	-	CASSLAFGLSTDTQYF	TGTGCCAGCAGCTTAGCCTTCGGACTGAGCACAGATACGCAGTATTTT
TRBV2	TRBJ1-1	-	13	few	CASSDRGLGEAFF	TGTGCCAGCAGTGACAGGGGCCTCGGGGAAGCTTTCTTT
TRBV19	TRBJ1-6	TRBD1	14	-	CASSQRQGNSPLHF	TGTGCCAGTAGTCAGCGACAGGGGAACTCACCCCTCCACTTT
TRBV2	TRBJ2-2	-	16	-	CAKQSSGTLNTGELFF	TGTGCAAAGCAGTCGTCGGGGACACTAAACACCGGGGAGCTGTTTTTT
TRBV7-2	TRBJ2-1	TRBD2	15	-	CASTSSGSSYNEQFF	TGTGCCAGCACGTCTAGCGGAAGCTCCTACAATGAGCAGTTCTTC
TRBV7-9	TRBJ2-1	-	14	-	CASSLSTGYNEQFF	TGTGCCAGCAGCTTATCTACGGGATACAATGAGCAGTTCTTC
TRBV9	TRBJ2-3	TRBD2	15	-	CASSKSGGKTDTQYF	TGTGCCAGCAGCAAAAGCGGGGGAAAAACAGATACGCAGTATTTT
TRBV9	TRBJ2-1	-	15	-	CASSGGGSSYNEQFF	TGTGCCAGCAGTGGGGGCGGGAGTTCCTACAATGAGCAGTTCTTC
TRBV4-1	TRBJ1-5	-	15	few	CASSQEGAPNQPQHF	TGCGCCAGCAGCCAAGAGGGGGCCCCCAATCAGCCCCAGCATTTT
TRBV7-9	TRBJ2-1	TRBD2	15	-	CASSPLTGGGNEQFF	TGTGCCAGCAGCCCACTTACGGGGGGGGGTAATGAGCAGTTCTTC
TRBV5-4	TRBJ2-2	-	15	-	CASSLTVSNTGELFF	TGTGCCAGCAGCTTGACAGTTTCGAACACCGGGGAGCTGTTTTTT
TRBV28	TRBJ1-4	-	15	-	CASSSPPAGVEKLFF	TGTGCCAGCAGTTCCCCGCCGGCAGGTGTGGAAAAACTGTTTTTT
TRBV5-1	TRBJ2-1	TRBD2	15	-	CASSLEAGGPREQFF	TGCGCCAGCAGCTTGGAGGCGGGGGGGCCAAGGGAGCAGTTCTTC
TRBV6-2/TRBV6-3	TRBJ2-7	-	13	-	CASSHRGWYEQYF	TGTGCCAGCAGCCACCGGGGTTGGTACGAGCAGTACTTC
TRBV6-5	TRBJ2-5	TRBD1	13	-	CASRGTGQETQYF	TGTGCCAGCAGGGGGACAGGCCAAGAGACCCAGTACTTC
TRBV27	TRBJ2-7	-	14	-	CASSFSRGPYEQYF	TGTGCCAGCAGTTTTAGCAGGGGTCCCTACGAGCAGTACTTC
TRBV5-8	TRBJ1-1	TRBD1	14	-	CASSVEGAPAEAFF	TGTGCCAGCAGCGTGGAGGGGGCGCCGGCTGAAGCTTTCTTT
TRBV11-3	TRBJ2-7	TRBD2	14	-	CASSPGVAGNEQYF	TGTGCCAGCAGCCCGGGGGTAGCGGGGAACGAGCAGTACTTC
TRBV24-1	TRBJ1-2	-	12	-	CATSPGRGGYTF	TGTGCCACCAGCCCGGGTAGAGGTGGCTACACCTTC
TRBV4-1	TRBJ2-2	TRBD1	13	-	CASSLTGTGELFF	TGCGCCAGCAGCCTGACAGGGACCGGGGAGCTGTTTTTT
TRBV3-1/TRBV3-2	TRBJ1-2	TRBD1	14	-	CASSHFRGYGGYTF	TGTGCCAGCAGCCACTTCAGGGGGTACGGCGGCTACACCTTC
TRBV5-4	TRBJ1-6	-	12	-	CASRRPDSPLHF	TGTGCCAGCAGACGTCCGGATTCACCCCTCCACTTT
TRBV2	TRBJ2-5	TRBD2	14	-	CASRGGLAGETQYF	TGTGCCAGCAGAGGCGGACTAGCGGGAGAGACCCAGTACTTC
TRBV5-1	TRBJ2-5	-	17	-	CASSLGGKHQEGETQYF	TGCGCCAGCAGCTTGGGTGGGAAACACCAGGAGGGGGAGACCCAGTACTTC
TRBV2	TRBJ2-1	-	15	few	CASALTGLGYNEQFF	TGTGCCAGCGCGCTAACAGGGTTAGGGTACAATGAGCAGTTCTTC
TRBV7-9	TRBJ1-1	-	15	many	CASSQGPGRNTEAFF	TGTGCCAGCAGTCAAGGGCCGGGAAGGAACACTGAAGCTTTCTTT
TRBV9	TRBJ2-7	TRBD1	15	-	CASSPSPGQGYEQYF	TGTGCCAGCAGCCCGTCCCCGGGACAGGGCTACGAGCAGTACTTC
TRBV6-1	TRBJ2-7	TRBD1	14	-	CASSELGTGYEQYF	TGTGCCAGCAGTGAATTGGGGACAGGCTACGAGCAGTACTTC
TRBV3-1/TRBV3-2	TRBJ2-5	-	13	-	CASSRGTEETQYF	TGTGCCAGCAGCCGCGGGACAGAAGAGACCCAGTACTTC
TRBV4-2	TRBJ1-2	TRBD1	16	few	CASSPQRDRGDYGYTF	TGTGCCAGCAGCCCACAGAGGGACAGGGGAGACTATGGCTACACCTTC
TRBV4-1	TRBJ1-5	-	15	-	CASSQGSGPNQPQHF	TGCGCCAGCAGCCAAGGTTCAGGGCCCAATCAGCCCCAGCATTTT